This TCR beta chain comes out of a study of blood T cell repertoires in COVID-19. Across the whole study: PBMCs, B-cell-depleted T cells, or T cells provided the cDNA or gDNA that made up the material.

This CDR3 region has 16 residues. Trimming cost V 0 bases and J 6 bases; bases outside gene matches: 7. Sequencing was performed with immunoSEQ multiplex PCR; in TCRdb, only in-frame clones are kept and a portion is missing. The table shows a few hundred thousand clones, with approximately 80% occurring only once. Sequenced material: peripheral blood. The TCR originated in a woman aged 80 or over with active or convalescent COVID-19. The genes are TRBV23-1 and TRBJ2-3; the match to TRBD2 covers 9 bases. TRBV23-1 is annotated as an ORF whose role is uncertain. CDR3 in amino acids: CASSQSGGGASDTQYF. The CDR3 coding sequence is TGCGCCAGCAGTCAATCTGGCGGGGGGGCCTCGGATACGCAGTATTTT.